A single T cell receptor beta chain is shown here with its context. The data belong to a study of blood T cell repertoires in COVID-19. Sequencing used immunoSEQ multiplex PCR; TCRdb keeps in-frame clones, though not all of them. The sample lists more than 85,000 clones; about 72% were seen once. Material for sequencing was peripheral blood. This TCR was sampled from a man in his fifties or sixties with active or convalescent COVID-19.

CDR3 region: CASSSGASGRMTDTGELFF. The CDR3 DNA sequence: TGCGCCAGCAGTTCCGGGGCTAGCGGGAGGATGACGGACACCGGGGAGCTGTTTTTT. The V and J genes are TRBV5-1 and TRBJ2-2; 11 positions agree with TRBD2. With V trimmed by 5 bases and J by 3 bases, 15 bases remained unmatched. The CDR3 totals 19 residues. Germline lookup yields CDR1 SGHRS and CDR2 YFSETQ.